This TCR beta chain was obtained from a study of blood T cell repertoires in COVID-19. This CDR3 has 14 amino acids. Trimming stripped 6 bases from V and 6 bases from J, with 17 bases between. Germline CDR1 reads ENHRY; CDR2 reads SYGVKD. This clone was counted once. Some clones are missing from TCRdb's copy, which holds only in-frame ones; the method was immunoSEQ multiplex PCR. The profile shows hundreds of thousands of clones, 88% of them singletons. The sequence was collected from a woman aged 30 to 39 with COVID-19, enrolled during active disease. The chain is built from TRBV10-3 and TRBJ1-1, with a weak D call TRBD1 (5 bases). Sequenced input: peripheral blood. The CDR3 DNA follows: TGTGCCATCAGAGCCGGGACTAATAACGCTGAAGCTTTCTTT. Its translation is CAIRAGTNNAEAFF.